Listed below are T cell receptor beta chains from one sample, sequenced in a study of neoadjuvant anti-PD-1 for oral cavity cancer. The protocol was immunoSEQ multiplex PCR, while the TCRdb copy is restricted to in-frame clones and leaves out a portion. The sample has several thousand clones, roughly 70% seen once. The sample in question was PBMCs, obtained after nivolumab (anti-PD-1) treatment. Source of these receptors: a person between 40 and 85 years old with oral cavity squamous cell carcinoma. Each CDR3 is given with its conserved first and last residue. D genes are given only for firm matches. Clone size appears in some rows only: once, few, many, or a class for an expanded clone.

clone size | J gene | D gene | V gene | CDR3 DNA | CDR3 protein
. | TRBJ1-5 | . | TRBV21-1 | TGTGCCAGCAGCTTCCCTGGGACAGGGGAGGATCAGCCCCAGCATTTT | CASSFPGTGEDQPQHF
. | TRBJ2-3 | . | TRBV11-3 | TGTGCCAGCAGCTTAGGGGTTTCGCAGATCACAGATACGCAGTATTTT | CASSLGVSQITDTQYF
few | TRBJ2-7 | TRBD1 | TRBV6-5 | TGTGCCAGCAGTTACTCGACAGGGACCTACGAGCAGTACTTC | CASSYSTGTYEQYF
once | TRBJ1-2 | TRBD1 | TRBV28 | TGTGCCAGCAGTTCCGGGACAGGGGCGGCTGGCTACACCTTC | CASSSGTGAAGYTF
. | TRBJ1-6 | . | TRBV9 | TGTGCCAGCAGCGGAGGACAGAATAATTCACCCCTCCACTTT | CASSGGQNNSPLHF
. | TRBJ1-6 | . | TRBV5-1 | TGCGCCAGCAGCTTGGTGGAGGGGGGTAATTCACCCCTCCACTTT | CASSLVEGGNSPLHF
. | TRBJ2-7 | . | TRBV7-2 | TGTGCCAGCAGCTATAGGGGGGGTCCTTCCTACGAGCAGTACTTC | CASSYRGGPSYEQYF
once | TRBJ1-1 | . | TRBV30 | TGTGCCTGGAGGTACCTTAGGAGTACTGAAGCTTTCTTT | CAWRYLRSTEAFF
. | TRBJ2-5 | TRBD2 | TRBV5-4 | TGTGCCAGTGGGCTAGCGGGGGGGCAGGAGACCCAGTACTTC | CASGLAGGQETQYF
. | TRBJ1-1 | . | TRBV9 | TGTGCCAGCAGCGCCGACAAGCACACTGAAGCTTTCTTT | CASSADKHTEAFF
. | TRBJ1-2 | . | TRBV21-1 | TGTGCCAGCAGCAAAGGGACAGGGGGCTATGGCTACACCTTC | CASSKGTGGYGYTF
. | TRBJ2-1 | TRBD2 | TRBV5-1 | TGCGCCAGCAGAGCGGGGGATGAGCAGTTCTTC | CASRAGDEQFF
. | TRBJ2-5 | TRBD1 | TRBV4-3 | TGCGCCAGCAGCCAAGGGTGGGTAGGGGGCGATGAGACCCAGTACTTC | CASSQGWVGGDETQYF
. | TRBJ2-4 | . | TRBV5-1 | TGCGCCAGCAGCTTGGGACTCCGCGGGGACATTCAGTACTTC | CASSLGLRGDIQYF
. | TRBJ1-1 | . | TRBV21-1 | TGTGCCAGCAGGGGACAGATTGAAGCTTTCTTT | CASRGQIEAFF
. | TRBJ1-2 | . | TRBV7-6 | TGTGCCAGCAGCTTAGATCCCGGGGGAGGCTACACCTTC | CASSLDPGGGYTF
. | TRBJ2-3 | TRBD2 | TRBV5-6 | TGTGCCAGCAGCTTGTACGGACTAGCGGGGGGGACAGATACGCAGTATTTT | CASSLYGLAGGTDTQYF
. | TRBJ1-1 | TRBD1 | TRBV11-2 | TGTGCCAGCAGCCCGGGACAGGCGAACACTGAAGCTTTCTTT | CASSPGQANTEAFF
. | TRBJ2-3 | TRBD2 | TRBV9 | TGTGCCAGCGCAAGCGGGGCCCTTAGCACAGATACGCAGTATTTT | CASASGALSTDTQYF
. | TRBJ1-2 | TRBD1 | TRBV19 | TGTGCCAGTAGTATCCGGACAGGGGCTACTAACTATGGCTACACCTTC | CASSIRTGATNYGYTF
. | TRBJ1-5 | . | TRBV4-1 | TGCGCCAGCAGCCCTTTCGGCCTCCTGGATAGCAATCAGCCCCAGCATTTT | CASSPFGLLDSNQPQHF
. | TRBJ1-3 | . | TRBV5-5 | TGTGCCAGCAGCTTGGACGGATCCTCTGGAAACACCATATATTTT | CASSLDGSSGNTIYF
few | TRBJ1-4 | . | TRBV6-6 | TGTGCCAGCAGCGGGGCCAACGGGGCAACTAATGAAAAACTGTTTTTT | CASSGANGATNEKLFF
few | TRBJ1-5 | . | TRBV6-5 | TGTGCCAGCAGTTACTCCGGGGCCAATCAGCCCCAGCATTTT | CASSYSGANQPQHF
few | TRBJ1-5 | . | TRBV2 | TGTGCCAGCAGTCCAGGGACTTCTAATCAGCCCCAGCATTTT | CASSPGTSNQPQHF
few | TRBJ1-3 | . | TRBV4-3 | TGCGCCAGCAGCCTAGAACAGGGTTCTGGAAACACCATATATTTT | CASSLEQGSGNTIYF